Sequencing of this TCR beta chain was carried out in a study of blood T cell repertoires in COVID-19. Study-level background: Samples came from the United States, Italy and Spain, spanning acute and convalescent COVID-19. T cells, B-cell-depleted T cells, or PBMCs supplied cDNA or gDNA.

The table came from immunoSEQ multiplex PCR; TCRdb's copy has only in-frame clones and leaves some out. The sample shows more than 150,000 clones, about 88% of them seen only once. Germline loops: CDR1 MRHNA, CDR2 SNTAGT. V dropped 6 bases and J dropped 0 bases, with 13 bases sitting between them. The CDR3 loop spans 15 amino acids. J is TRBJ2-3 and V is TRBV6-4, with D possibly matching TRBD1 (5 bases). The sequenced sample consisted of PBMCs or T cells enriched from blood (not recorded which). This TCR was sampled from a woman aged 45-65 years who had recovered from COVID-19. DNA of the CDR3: TGTGCCAGCAGCAACCAGGGTGCTAGCACAGATACGCAGTATTTT. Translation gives CASSNQGASTDTQYF.